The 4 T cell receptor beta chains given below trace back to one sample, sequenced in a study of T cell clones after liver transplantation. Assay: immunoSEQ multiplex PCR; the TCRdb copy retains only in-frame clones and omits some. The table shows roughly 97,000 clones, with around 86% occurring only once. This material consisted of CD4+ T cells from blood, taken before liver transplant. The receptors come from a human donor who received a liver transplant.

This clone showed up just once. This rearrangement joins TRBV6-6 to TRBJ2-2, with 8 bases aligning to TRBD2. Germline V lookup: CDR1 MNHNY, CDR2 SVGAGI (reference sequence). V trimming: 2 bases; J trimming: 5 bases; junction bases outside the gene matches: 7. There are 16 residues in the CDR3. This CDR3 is CASSYSREGRTGELFF. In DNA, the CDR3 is TGTGCCAGCAGTTACAGTCGGGAGGGCCGGACCGGGGAGCTGTTTTTT.

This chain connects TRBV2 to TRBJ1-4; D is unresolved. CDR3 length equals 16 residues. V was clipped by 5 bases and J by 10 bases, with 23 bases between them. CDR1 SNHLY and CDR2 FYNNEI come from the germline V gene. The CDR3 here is CASSNLGLLREGKLFF. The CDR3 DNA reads TGTGCCAGCAGTAATTTAGGGTTATTGAGAGAAGGAAAACTGTTTTTT.

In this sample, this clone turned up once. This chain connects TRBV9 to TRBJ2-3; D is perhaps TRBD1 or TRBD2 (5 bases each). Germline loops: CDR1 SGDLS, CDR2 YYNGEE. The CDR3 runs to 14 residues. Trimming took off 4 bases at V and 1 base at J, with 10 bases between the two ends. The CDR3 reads CASSPRDRTDTQYF. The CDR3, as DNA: TGTGCCAGCAGCCCCCGGGACCGCACAGATACGCAGTATTTT.

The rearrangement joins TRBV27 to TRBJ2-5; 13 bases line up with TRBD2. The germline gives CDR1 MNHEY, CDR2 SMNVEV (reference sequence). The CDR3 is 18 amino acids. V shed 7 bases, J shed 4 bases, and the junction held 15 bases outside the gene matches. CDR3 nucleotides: TGTGCCAGCACTCCCCTGTGGACTAGCGGGAGTAGTGGAGAGACCCAGTACTTC. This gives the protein CASTPLWTSGSSGETQYF.